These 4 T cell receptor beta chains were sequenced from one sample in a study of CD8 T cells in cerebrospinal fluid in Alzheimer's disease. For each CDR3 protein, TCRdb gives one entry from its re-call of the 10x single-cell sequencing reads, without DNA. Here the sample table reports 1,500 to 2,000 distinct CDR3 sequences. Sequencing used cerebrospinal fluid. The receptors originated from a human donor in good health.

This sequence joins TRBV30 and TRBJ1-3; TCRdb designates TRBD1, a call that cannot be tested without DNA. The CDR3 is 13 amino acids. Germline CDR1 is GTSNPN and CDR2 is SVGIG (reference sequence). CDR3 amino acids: CAFRNRVTNTIYF.

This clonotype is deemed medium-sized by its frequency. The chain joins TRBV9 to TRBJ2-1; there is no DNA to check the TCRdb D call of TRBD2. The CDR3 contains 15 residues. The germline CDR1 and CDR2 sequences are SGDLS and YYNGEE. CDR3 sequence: CASSVVRGGYNEQFF. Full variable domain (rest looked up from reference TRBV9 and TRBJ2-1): DSGVTQTPKHLITATGQRVTLRCSPRSGDLSVYWYQQSLDQGLQFLIQYYNGEERAKGNILERFSAQQFPDLHSELNLSSLELGDSALYFCASSVVRGGYNEQFFGPGTRLTVL.

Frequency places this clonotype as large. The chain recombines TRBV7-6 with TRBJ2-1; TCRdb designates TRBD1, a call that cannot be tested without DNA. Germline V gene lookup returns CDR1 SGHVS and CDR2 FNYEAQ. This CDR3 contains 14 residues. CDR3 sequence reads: CASSPTWGDNEQFF.

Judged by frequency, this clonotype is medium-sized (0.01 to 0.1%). CDR3: CASSFGGSSYNEQFF. This chain connects TRBV12-3 or TRBV12-4 to TRBJ2-1; TCRdb indicates TRBD1, and absent DNA this call remains unverified. The CDR3 has 15 amino acids.